What follows are 15 T cell receptor beta chains derived from one specimen sequenced in a study of T cell responses to AZD1222 COVID-19 vaccine. Libraries were prepared by immunoSEQ multiplex PCR; TCRdb keeps only in-frame clonotypes and omits some of them. Here the sample spans around 78,000 clones, 75% to 95% being singletons. The material was peripheral blood, obtained 28 days after the second AZD1222 dose. These TCRs come from an adult who received the AZD1222 COVID-19 vaccine.

The chain uses TRBV7-6 and TRBJ1-4; 9 bases match TRBD1. This CDR3 has 15 residues. Germline V gene sequence: CDR1 SGHVS, CDR2 FNYEAQ. The J segment lost 8 bases and the V segment lost 5 bases, leaving 9 bases of the junction unmatched. As DNA, the CDR3 is TGTGCCAGCAGCCTATTAACAGGGGGCAACGAAAAACTGTTTTTT. Amino acids: CASSLLTGGNEKLFF.

The chain has TRBV27 and TRBJ1-6; no reliable D call. Germline V gene sequence: CDR1 MNHEY, CDR2 SMNVEV (reference sequence). CDR3 length equals 15 residues. V was pared by 5 bases and J by 7 bases, with 15 bases between. The CDR3 loop is CASSTSRVRNSPLHF. CDR3 coding DNA: TGTGCCAGCAGTACGTCCCGGGTGCGCAATTCACCCCTCCACTTT.

This sequence joins TRBV5-4 and TRBJ1-2, with TRBD1 as a possible D gene (6 bases). V was clipped by 3 bases and J by 5 bases, with 20 bases between them. CDR3 size: 16 residues. Germline V gene lookup returns CDR1 SGHNT and CDR2 YYREEE (reference sequence). The CDR3 is CASSSRNARDIYGYTF. The DNA for the CDR3 is TGTGCCAGCAGCTCTCGGAACGCCCGGGACATTTATGGCTACACCTTC.

This clone appeared once. The chain employs TRBV24-1 and TRBJ1-1; D not resolved. V was clipped by 4 bases and J by 7 bases, with 21 bases between them. This CDR3 is 16 amino acids long. CDR1 is KGHDR and CDR2 is SFDVKD in the germline V gene. As DNA, the CDR3 is TGTGCCACCAGTGAATTTGTCAGCACCCCCCTTGTTGAAGCTTTCTTT. It translates to CATSEFVSTPLVEAFF.

This clone was counted a few times. The rearrangement joins TRBV6-5 to TRBJ2-7, with D perhaps matching TRBD2 (5 bases). V was clipped by 2 bases and J by 3 bases, with 11 bases between them. The CDR3 spans 14 residues. CDR1 is MNHEY, CDR2 SVGAGI, per germline. CDR3 coding DNA: TGTGCCAGCAGTTACGCGGCGGGTGGCTACGAGCAGTACTTC. It is translated as CASSYAAGGYEQYF.

The chain carries TRBV19 and TRBJ2-2, with TRBD2 matching over 12 bases. The CDR3 spans 18 residues. Per the germline V gene, CDR1 is LNHDA and CDR2 is SQIVND (reference sequence). V shed 8 bases, J shed 8 bases, and the junction held 18 bases outside the gene matches. The CDR3 DNA sequence: TGTGCCAGTCTTAGTCTGGGACTAGCGGGCTCTGACGGGGGGGAGCTGTTTTTT. Encoded protein: CASLSLGLAGSDGGELFF. The whole variable domain, filled in from reference TRBV19 and TRBJ2-2, reads DGGITQSPKYLFRKEGQNVTLSCEQNLNHDAMYWYRQDPGQGLRLIYYSQIVNDFQKGDIAEGYSVSREKKESFPLTVTSAQKNPTAFYLCASLSLGLAGSDGGELFFGEGSRLTVL.

The chain employs TRBV7-8 and TRBJ1-4; D unresolved. The CDR3 sequence is 13 residues long. Trimming took 2 bases from V and 2 from J, leaving 3 bases between them. Germline assignment: CDR1 SGHVS and CDR2 FQNEAQ. The CDR3: CASSLSTNEKLFF. CDR3 bases: TGTGCCAGCAGCTTAAGCACTAATGAAAAACTGTTTTTT.

V and J are TRBV4-1 and TRBJ2-3; 10 bases match TRBD2. CDR1 is MGHRA and CDR2 is YSYEKL in the germline V gene. The CDR3 contains 16 residues. The junction had 7 bases not matched to a gene; V was cut back by 4 bases and J by 3 bases. CDR3: CASSLGGLAVTDTQYF. In nucleotides, the CDR3 is TGCGCCAGCAGCCTTGGTGGACTAGCGGTGACAGATACGCAGTATTTT.

This chain links TRBV6-5 with TRBJ2-3, with D tentatively TRBD1 (5 bases). Germline CDR1 MNHEY, CDR2 SVGAGI. V lost 5 bases to trimming and J lost 7 bases, with 13 bases between them. The CDR3 extends over 13 amino acids. The chain's CDR3 is CASSPQGVYTQYF. In DNA, the CDR3 is TGTGCCAGCAGTCCCCAAGGGGTGTATACGCAGTATTTT.

This clone occurred a few times. The chain uses TRBV2 and TRBJ1-2; the D gene is possibly TRBD1 (6 bases). Trimming cost V 4 bases and J 4 bases, with 13 bases left between them. Germline values: CDR1 SNHLY, CDR2 FYNNEI. The CDR3 has 14 residues. The CDR3 here is CASSGQGRIYGYTF. The CDR3, as DNA: TGTGCCAGCAGTGGTCAGGGGCGCATCTATGGCTACACCTTC.

V usage is TRBV27 and J usage is TRBJ1-1; 8 bases are a match to TRBD1. V gave up 3 bases and J gave up 1 base; unmatched junction bases: 7. Germline values: CDR1 MNHEY, CDR2 SMNVEV (reference sequence). This CDR3 is 16 amino acids long. CDR3 nucleotide sequence: TGTGCCAGCAGTTTGCAGACTACAGGGGGGAACACTGAAGCTTTCTTT. Protein: CASSLQTTGGNTEAFF.

The V gene is TRBV10-2, the J gene TRBJ1-2; TRBD1 might be the D (6 bases). The CDR3 consists of 14 residues. CDR1 is WSHSY, CDR2 SAAADI, per germline. Trimming removed 5 bases from V and 5 bases from J, with 15 bases in between. DNA of the CDR3: TGCGCCAGCAGTCCTACAGGGATGCTATATGGCTACACCTTC. Its translation: CASSPTGMLYGYTF.

The chain links TRBV7-9 to TRBJ2-7; TRBD2 matches 8 bases. CDR3 size: 14 residues. Per the germline V gene, CDR1 is SEHNR and CDR2 is FQNEAQ (reference sequence). The V segment lost 3 bases and the J segment 5 bases; nucleotides outside the gene matches: 6. DNA of the CDR3: TGTGCCAGCAGCTTTATGAGTAGCGGGAACGAGCAGTACTTC. This gives the protein CASSFMSSGNEQYF.

The V and J genes are TRBV4-2 and TRBJ2-7, with D possibly matching TRBD2 (6 bases). The CDR3 spans 18 residues. V lost 4 bases and J 5 bases, leaving 27 bases between the germline ends. The germline V gene encodes CDR1 LGHNA and CDR2 YNFKEQ. Here the CDR3 reads CASSLSLSRGYGLDEQYF. The CDR3 DNA reads as TGTGCCAGCAGCCTCTCATTATCCCGGGGGTACGGTCTGGACGAGCAGTACTTC.

V gene TRBV11-3 combines with J gene TRBJ2-3; TRBD2 agrees at 7 bases. This CDR3 is built from 16 residues. V lost 5 bases to trimming and J lost 3 bases; unmatched junction nucleotides: 11. Germline-derived CDR1 and CDR2 are SGHNT and YENEEA. The CDR3 loop reads CASSGSWRGGTDTQYF. The CDR3 coding sequence is TGTGCCAGCAGCGGATCCTGGCGGGGAGGGACAGATACGCAGTATTTT.